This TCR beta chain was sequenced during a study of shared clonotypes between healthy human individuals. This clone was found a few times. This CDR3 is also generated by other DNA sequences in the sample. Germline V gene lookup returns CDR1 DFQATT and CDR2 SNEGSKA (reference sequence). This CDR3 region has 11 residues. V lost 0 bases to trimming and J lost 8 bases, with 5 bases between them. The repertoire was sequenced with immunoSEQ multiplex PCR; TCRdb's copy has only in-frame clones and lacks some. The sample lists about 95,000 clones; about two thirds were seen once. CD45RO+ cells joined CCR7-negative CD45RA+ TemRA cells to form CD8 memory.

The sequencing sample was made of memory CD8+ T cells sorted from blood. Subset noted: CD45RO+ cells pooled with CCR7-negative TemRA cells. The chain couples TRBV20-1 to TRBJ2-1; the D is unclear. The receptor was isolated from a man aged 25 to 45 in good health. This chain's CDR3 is CSAREGYEQFF. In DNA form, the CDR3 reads TGCAGTGCTAGAGAGGGATATGAGCAGTTCTTC.